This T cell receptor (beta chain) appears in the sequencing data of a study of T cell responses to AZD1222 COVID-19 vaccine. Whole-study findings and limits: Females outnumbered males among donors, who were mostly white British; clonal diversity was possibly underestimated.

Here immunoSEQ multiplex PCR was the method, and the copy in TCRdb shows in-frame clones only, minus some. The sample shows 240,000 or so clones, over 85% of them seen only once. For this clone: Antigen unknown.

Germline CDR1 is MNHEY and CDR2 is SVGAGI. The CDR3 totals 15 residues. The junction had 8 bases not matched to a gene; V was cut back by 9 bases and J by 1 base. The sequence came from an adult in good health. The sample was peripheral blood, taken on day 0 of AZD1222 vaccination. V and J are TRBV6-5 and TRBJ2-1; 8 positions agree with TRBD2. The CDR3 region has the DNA TGTGCCAGAGCGGGAGTCAGACCGTCCTACAATGAGCAGTTCTTC. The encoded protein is CARAGVRPSYNEQFF.